Shown below are 15 T cell receptor beta chains from a single sample sequenced in a study of spatial heterogeneity in lung cancer. MiXCR, run by TCRdb on the 5' RACE reads, gives a single entry per CDR3 protein. The profile shows over 95,000 distinct CDR3 sequences, 10% to 12% of them singletons. As to time point: blood at routine non-recurrence follow-up after resection. The starting material was PBMCs, obtained at follow-up. The receptors were sampled from a female donor with early-stage non-small cell lung cancer.

In its sample, this clonotype was seen many times. The CDR3 DNA follows: TGCGCCAGCAGCTTGAGAGGGAGTGCTGAGCAGTTCTTC. As protein: CASSLRGSAEQFF. The J gene is TRBJ2-1, the V gene TRBV5-1, with D possibly TRBD2 on 5 matching bases. Trimming took 1 base from V and 9 from J, leaving 11 bases between them. From germline, CDR1 is SGHRS and CDR2 YFSETQ. The CDR3 has 13 residues.

This clonotype was counted ten times or more. The rearrangement uses TRBV7-3 and TRBJ1-4, with 10 positions matching TRBD1. Germline V CDR1 and CDR2: SGHTA, FQGTGA. V shed 5 bases and J 8 bases; nucleotides not matched to a gene: 5. CDR3 size: 14 residues. The CDR3 reads CASSPRDRGEKLFF. CDR3 coding DNA: TGTGCCAGCAGCCCTAGGGACAGGGGCGAAAAACTGTTTTTT.

This clonotype was found many times. V and J are TRBV4-2 and TRBJ1-5; D is uncertain. The CDR3 length is 15 residues. CDR1 is LGHNA, CDR2 YNFKEQ, per germline. V was trimmed by 3 bases and J by 0 bases, leaving 9 bases between them. The CDR3 region has the DNA TGTGCCAGCAGCCAGGAGGCGTATAGCAATCAGCCCCAGCATTTT. Encoded protein: CASSQEAYSNQPQHF.

V gene TRBV7-9 combines with J gene TRBJ1-1; D not certain. Per germline, CDR1 SEHNR and CDR2 FQNEAQ (reference sequence). V lost 5 bases, J lost 5 bases, and 9 bases lay in between. This CDR3 region has 12 residues. CDR3 coding DNA: TGTGCCAGCAGCCCTTCTCGTACTGAAGCTTTCTTT. It translates to CASSPSRTEAFF.

Ten or more counts support this clonotype. The chain has TRBV25-1 and TRBJ1-5, with TRBD1 as a possible D gene (6 bases). Germline-derived CDR1 and CDR2 are MGHDK and SYGVNS. This CDR3 is 15 amino acids long. V lost 6 bases to trimming and J lost 1 base, with 13 bases between them. The CDR3 loop is CASSAQGRSNQPQHF. As DNA, the CDR3 is TGTGCCAGCAGCGCACAGGGCCGCAGCAATCAGCCCCAGCATTTT.

This clonotype was recorded at least ten times. The chain recombines TRBV3-1 with TRBJ2-1; no clear D. The CDR3 spans 12 residues. Trimming cost V 1 base and J 9 bases, with 7 bases left between them. Germline-derived CDR1 and CDR2 are LGHDT and YNNKEL (reference sequence). CDR3 region: CASSQVFGEQFF. For the CDR3, the DNA is TGTGCCAGCAGCCAAGTATTTGGTGAGCAGTTCTTC.

This clonotype was observed a few times. The chain carries TRBV20-1 and TRBJ2-5; the D gene is possibly TRBD1 (6 bases). Germline V CDR1 and CDR2: DFQATT, SNEGSKA (reference sequence). The ends were cut back, 2 bases at V and 5 bases at J, with 24 bases in the middle. CDR3 length: 17 amino acids. In nucleotides, the CDR3 is TGCAGTGCTAGATCACGAAGGGGACACCCCGACGGGGAGACCCAGTACTTC. Amino acid sequence: CSARSRRGHPDGETQYF.

The chain combines TRBV30 with TRBJ1-5; no firm D call. CDR3 length equals 18 residues. From germline, CDR1 is GTSNPN and CDR2 SVGIG (reference sequence). Trimming removed 3 bases at V and 0 bases at J, with 21 bases between. CDR3 region: CAWSSGWPGKDSNQPQHF. For the CDR3, the DNA is TGTGCCTGGAGCTCCGGTTGGCCCGGTAAAGATAGCAATCAGCCCCAGCATTTT.

This clonotype has ten or more counts. The chain employs TRBV9 and TRBJ2-2, with D possibly being TRBD2 (5 bases). The CDR3 is 15 residues long. The V end was cut by 3 bases, the J end by 4 bases, with 13 bases between. Germline V gives CDR1 SGDLS, CDR2 YYNGEE. The chain's CDR3 is CASSGSGGFTGELFF. CDR3 DNA: TGTGCCAGCAGCGGTTCAGGCGGGTTCACCGGGGAGCTGTTTTTT.

The chain uses TRBV19 and TRBJ1-1; TRBD1 matches at 7 bases. The V and J ends lost 5 bases and 6 bases, in that order; junction bases with no gene match: 12. There are 15 residues in the CDR3. Per the germline V gene, CDR1 is LNHDA and CDR2 is SQIVND (reference sequence). CDR3 in amino acids: CASSPRQGGNPEAFF. In DNA form, the CDR3 reads TGTGCCAGTAGTCCGAGACAGGGAGGGAATCCTGAAGCTTTCTTT.

In this sample, this clonotype turned up a few times. This sequence joins TRBV10-3 and TRBJ2-5, with TRBD1 matching 10 bases. The CDR3 length is 17 residues. The J segment lost 2 bases and the V segment lost 0 bases, leaving 6 bases of the junction unmatched. Germline-derived CDR1 and CDR2 are ENHRY and SYGVKD. CDR3 sequence reads: CAISESSGTGVQETQYF. For the CDR3, the DNA is TGTGCCATCAGTGAGTCGTCCGGGACAGGGGTTCAAGAGACCCAGTACTTC.

The V call is TRBV27, the J call TRBJ1-5; D is possibly TRBD1 (6 bases). Germline CDR1 MNHEY, CDR2 SMNVEV (reference sequence). This CDR3 is built from 14 residues. With 2 bases removed from V and 6 bases from J, the gap between germline ends came to 11 bases. The CDR3 bases are TGTGCCAGCAGTTTACAGGGGCCGGCTCAGCCCCAGCATTTT. It encodes CASSLQGPAQPQHF.

The chain recombines TRBV24-1 with TRBJ2-1; D gene unclear. This CDR3 is built from 13 residues. CDR1 and CDR2 from the germline V gene are KGHDR and SFDVKD. V lost 3 bases, J lost 8 bases, and 10 bases lay in between. The CDR3 nucleotides read TGTGCCACCAGTGATGACCTATCCGATGAGCAGTTCTTC. This codes for CATSDDLSDEQFF.

In its sample, this clonotype was seen many times. The chain carries TRBV10-2 and TRBJ2-1; 15 bases are shared with TRBD2. V gave up 8 bases and J gave up 8 bases; unmatched junction bases: 4. CDR3 length: 14 residues. Germline V lookup: CDR1 WSHSY, CDR2 SAAADI. The CDR3 here is CASRTSGRGHEQFF. CDR3 in DNA: TGCGCCAGCCGGACTAGCGGGAGGGGACATGAGCAGTTCTTC.

V and J are TRBV4-2 and TRBJ2-2; D might be TRBD1 (6 bases). Trimming removed 0 bases at V and 0 bases at J, with 11 bases between. Germline CDR1 and CDR2: LGHNA and YNFKEQ. The CDR3 consists of 17 residues. Here the CDR3 DNA reads TGTGCCAGCAGCCAAGATGGGGGCTCCGCGAACACCGGGGAGCTGTTTTTT. It specifies CASSQDGGSANTGELFF.